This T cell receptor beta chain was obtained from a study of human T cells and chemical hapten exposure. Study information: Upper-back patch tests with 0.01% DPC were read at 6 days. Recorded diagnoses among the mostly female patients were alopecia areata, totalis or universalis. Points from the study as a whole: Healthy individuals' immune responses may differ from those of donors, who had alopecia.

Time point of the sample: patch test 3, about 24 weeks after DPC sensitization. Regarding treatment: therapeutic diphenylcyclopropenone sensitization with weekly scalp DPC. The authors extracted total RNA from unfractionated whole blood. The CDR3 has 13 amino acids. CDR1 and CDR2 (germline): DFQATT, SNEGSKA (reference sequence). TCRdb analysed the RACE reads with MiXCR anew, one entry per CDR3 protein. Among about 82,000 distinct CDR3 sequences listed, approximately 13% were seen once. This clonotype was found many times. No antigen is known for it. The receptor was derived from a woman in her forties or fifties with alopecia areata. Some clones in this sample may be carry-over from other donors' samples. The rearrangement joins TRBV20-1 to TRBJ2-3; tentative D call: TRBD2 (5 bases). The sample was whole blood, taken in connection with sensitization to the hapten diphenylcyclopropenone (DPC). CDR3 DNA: TGCAGCATAAGCGGACCCGCCACAGATACGCAGTATTTT. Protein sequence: CSISGPATDTQYF.